What follows is one T cell receptor (beta chain) and its context. Antigen: not known. The data were produced by immunoSEQ multiplex PCR, yet TCRdb's version contains in-frame clones alone and is incomplete. The table has about 84,000 clones, just over 90% seen once. Germline loops: CDR1 LNHDA, CDR2 SQIVND (reference sequence). J lost 8 bases, V lost 6 bases, and 8 bases had no gene match. This CDR3 has 14 amino acids. This entry is derived from a study of cytomegalovirus exposure and HLA in healthy donors. General study findings and limits: The study put under 200 TCR beta chains on its list as cytomegalovirus-associated. A subsequent analysis found that TCR clusters from the first cohort also tended to co-occur in the 120 or so validation repertoires, with about 94% of cluster scores above 0.

The receptor's source is a man under 40 in good health and CMV-seronegative. The V gene is TRBV19, the J gene TRBJ2-2, with TRBD1 matching over 8 bases. Material: PBMCs. Here the CDR3 reads CASRSPGGNGELFF. The CDR3 DNA is TGTGCCAGTAGGTCCCCAGGGGGCAATGGGGAGCTGTTTTTT.